Sequencing of this T cell receptor beta chain was carried out in a study of beta chain features in type 1 diabetes. Per the germline V gene, CDR1 is MNHNS and CDR2 is SASEGT. With 8 bases removed from V and 3 bases from J, the gap between germline ends came to 10 bases. This CDR3 is 12 amino acids long. Study results and limitations: A moderate, significant TCRB CDR3 shortening appeared in type 1 diabetes across four CD4+ subsets.

As every portion of the isolated RNA was reverse transcribed, the sequencing read expressed TCRB transcripts. The method was immunoSEQ multiplex PCR; TCRdb's version includes in-frame clones alone and lacks a portion of them. Of 150,000 to 170,000 clones in the sample, approximately 10% are singletons; the top ten hold approximately 0.5%. For this clone: What it binds is not known.

The TCR was taken from a man aged 25 to 45 with type 1 diabetes. The chain couples TRBV6-1 to TRBJ1-1; a possible D gene is TRBD1 (6 bases). Specimen: central memory CD4+ T cells from blood. The CDR3 loop is CASLYRDTEAFF. CDR3 in DNA: TGTGCCAGCCTGTACAGGGACACTGAAGCTTTCTTT.